Each of the 17 T cell receptor beta chains below was sequenced from the same sample in a study of OX40 agonist ivuxolimab in advanced cancers. The table came from immunoSEQ multiplex PCR; TCRdb's copy has only in-frame clones and leaves some out. In the table there are 100,000 or so clones, around 94% of which are singletons. The sequences come from CD4+ or CD8+ T cells sorted from blood, collected in a trial of the OX40 agonist ivuxolimab. These receptors were obtained from an adult with an advanced solid tumor such as melanoma, head and neck, liver or kidney cancer.

This chain links TRBV10-1 with TRBJ2-1; 9 bases match TRBD1. CDR3 length equals 16 residues. After removal of 3 bases from V and 3 bases from J, the junction contained 6 bases not matched to a gene. Germline V gene data show CDR1 as WNHNN and CDR2 as SYGVQD (reference sequence). DNA for the CDR3: TGCGCCAGCAGTGATACCCCGGGACAGGGCTACAATGAGCAGTTCTTC. This encodes CASSDTPGQGYNEQFF.

The J gene is TRBJ1-2, the V gene TRBV7-2, with D perhaps TRBD1 (6 bases). This CDR3 spans 15 amino acids. The germline gives CDR1 SGHTA, CDR2 FQGNSA. V shed 5 bases and J shed 8 bases, with 21 bases lying between them. The DNA of the CDR3 is TGTGCCAGCAGCCCATCCGGGTGGGAAGGGGGAGGCTACACCTTC. As protein: CASSPSGWEGGGYTF.

The chain employs TRBV28 and TRBJ2-3; the D is unclear. This CDR3 has 14 amino acids. V was trimmed by 4 bases and J by 0 bases, leaving 8 bases between them. Germline CDR1 and CDR2: MDHEN and SYDVKM. Here the CDR3 DNA reads TGTGCCAGCAGTTCCCCGTTGAGCACAGATACGCAGTATTTT. Translating it yields CASSSPLSTDTQYF.

This chain connects TRBV6-1 to TRBJ2-1; no clear D. The germline V and J ends were trimmed by 7 bases and 7 bases, with 11 bases remaining between them. Germline V gene sequence: CDR1 MNHNS, CDR2 SASEGT. The CDR3 consists of 12 residues. CDR3 coding DNA: TGTGCCAGCACTCGGACCCTAAATGAGCAGTTCTTC. This encodes CASTRTLNEQFF.

This sequence joins TRBV14 and TRBJ1-5; D call uncertain. CDR3 length equals 17 residues. V shed 1 base and J shed 4 bases, with 17 bases lying between them. The germline gives CDR1 SGHDN, CDR2 FVKESK. CDR3: CASSQADVGRVNQPQHF. CDR3 bases: TGTGCCAGCAGCCAAGCCGACGTGGGTAGGGTGAATCAGCCCCAGCATTTT.

The rearrangement links TRBV5-4 to TRBJ2-1, with TRBD2 identical over 9 bases. This CDR3 is built from 15 residues. J gave up 3 bases and V 1 base, and 2 bases lay outside the gene matches. Per the germline V gene, CDR1 is SGHNT and CDR2 is YYREEE (reference sequence). CDR3 residues: CASSLRTSDYNEQFF. CDR3 sequence (DNA): TGTGCCAGCAGCTTGAGGACTAGCGACTACAATGAGCAGTTCTTC.

This rearrangement joins TRBV9 to TRBJ2-3; perhaps TRBD2 as D (6 bases). The V gene's germline CDR1 is SGDLS and CDR2 YYNGEE. The CDR3 is 15 amino acids. V was clipped by 0 bases and J by 2 bases, with 10 bases between them. CDR3: CASSVGGTTTDTQYF. CDR3 in DNA: TGTGCCAGCAGCGTAGGCGGGACGACCACAGATACGCAGTATTTT.

The gene calls are TRBV5-1 and TRBJ1-6; 8 bases match TRBD1. This CDR3 region has 18 residues. Trimming cost V 2 bases and J 4 bases; bases outside gene matches: 11. CDR1 is SGHRS, CDR2 YFSETQ, per germline. As DNA, the CDR3 is TGCGCCAGCAGCTTTCTTTCCGGGACAGGAAAATATAATTCACCCCTCCACTTT. It yields the protein CASSFLSGTGKYNSPLHF. Together with reference TRBV5-1 and TRBJ1-6, the CDR3 gives the full variable domain: KAGVTQTPRYLIKTRGQQVTLSCSPISGHRSVSWYQQTPGQGLQFLFEYFSETQRNKGNFPGRFSGRQFSNSRSEMNVSTLELGDSALYLCASSFLSGTGKYNSPLHFGNGTRLTVT.

This sequence joins TRBV19 and TRBJ1-4, with 7 bases that match TRBD1. V shed 6 bases, J shed 3 bases, and the junction held 7 bases outside the gene matches. This CDR3 is 15 amino acids long. CDR1 is LNHDA and CDR2 is SQIVND in the germline V gene (reference sequence). CDR3: CASRRRGPANEKLFF. The CDR3 region has the DNA TGTGCCAGTAGGCGAAGGGGGCCGGCTAATGAAAAACTGTTTTTT. Combining the CDR3 with reference TRBV19 and TRBJ1-4 gives the whole variable domain DGGITQSPKYLFRKEGQNVTLSCEQNLNHDAMYWYRQDPGQGLRLIYYSQIVNDFQKGDIAEGYSVSREKKESFPLTVTSAQKNPTAFYLCASRRRGPANEKLFFGSGTQLSVL.

The chain is built from TRBV29-1 and TRBJ2-6; D is uncertain. Trimming stripped 8 bases from V and 0 bases from J, with 8 bases between. CDR1 is SQVTM, CDR2 ANQGSEA, per germline. This CDR3 spans 13 amino acids. CDR3 residues: CSSSDSGANVLTF. Written as DNA, the CDR3 is TGCAGCTCCTCGGACTCTGGGGCCAACGTCCTGACTTTC.

The table lists this clone with a count of one. This rearrangement joins TRBV15 to TRBJ2-1, with 7 nucleotides matching TRBD1. The CDR3 covers 14 residues. CDR1 and CDR2 (germline): LNHNV, YYDKDF (reference sequence). V shed 2 bases and J 15 bases; nucleotides not matched to a gene: 13. CDR3 amino acids: CATSRPQQGSGRFF. The CDR3 DNA follows: TGTGCCACCAGCAGACCTCAACAGGGGTCAGGTCGGTTCTTC.

V gene TRBV30 combines with J gene TRBJ2-7; D is possibly TRBD2 (6 bases). Germline CDR1 GTSNPN, CDR2 SVGIG (reference sequence). This CDR3 contains 13 residues. V was clipped by 4 bases and J by 1 base, with 11 bases between them. CDR3 nucleotides: TGTGCCTGGAACGAGCGGGCGTCCTACGAGCAGTACTTC. Protein product: CAWNERASYEQYF.

This clone was counted a single time. The rearrangement joins TRBV11-3 to TRBJ2-3; 9 nucleotides align to TRBD2. V dropped 6 bases and J dropped 0; count of bases not matched to a gene: 7. Germline CDR1 reads SGHNT; CDR2 reads YENEEA. The CDR3 is 16 amino acids. Here the CDR3 DNA reads TGTGCCAGCAGTCCTCTAGCGGGGCATAGCACAGATACGCAGTATTTT. Protein sequence: CASSPLAGHSTDTQYF. The full variable domain, completed using reference TRBV11-3 and TRBJ2-3, is EAGVVQSPRYKIIEKKQPVAFWCNPISGHNTLYWYLQNLGQGPELLIRYENEEAVDDSQLPKDRFSAERLKGVDSTLKIQPAELGDSAVYLCASSPLAGHSTDTQYFGPGTRLTVL.

The CDR3: CASSPRTGGDYGYTF. The DNA for the CDR3 is TGTGCCAGCTCACCACGCACAGGGGGCGACTATGGCTACACCTTC. The chain recombines TRBV18 with TRBJ1-2; 9 bases are a match to TRBD1. V shed 1 base and J 3 bases; nucleotides not matched to a gene: 3. CDR1 and CDR2 (germline): KGHSH, LQKENI. The CDR3 is 15 amino acids.

This rearrangement joins TRBV7-3 to TRBJ1-1; 12 nucleotides match TRBD1. The germline V gene encodes CDR1 SGHTA and CDR2 FQGTGA. V trimming: 5 bases; J trimming: 4 bases; junction bases outside the gene matches: 5. CDR3 length: 15 amino acids. CDR3 sequence (DNA): TGTGCCAGCAGCCCCCAGGGACAGGGGGCCACTGAAGCTTTCTTT. Encoded protein: CASSPQGQGATEAFF.

The chain uses TRBV5-1 and TRBJ2-1; D not certain. V was clipped by 4 bases and J by 0 bases, with 14 bases between them. This CDR3 is 16 amino acids long. From germline, CDR1 is SGHRS and CDR2 YFSETQ. The CDR3 reads CASSPVPPLSYNEQFF. In nucleotides, the CDR3 is TGCGCCAGCAGCCCCGTGCCTCCGCTCTCCTACAATGAGCAGTTCTTC.

The chain is built from TRBV7-9 and TRBJ1-2; D remains unclear. CDR3 size: 15 residues. Per the germline V gene, CDR1 is SEHNR and CDR2 is FQNEAQ (reference sequence). V lost 3 bases and J 0 bases, leaving 11 bases between the germline ends. In DNA, the CDR3 is TGTGCCAGCAGCTTCGGTACAGCCTCTAACTATGGCTACACCTTC. The encoded protein is CASSFGTASNYGYTF.